The next 30 T cell receptor beta chains were all read from a single sample in a study of post-analysis software for immune sequencing data (dated by TCRdb to between 2015 and 2016). Library preparation used PCR. Instrument used: Illumina HiSeq 2500. To reduce PCR and sequencing biases, unique molecular identifiers were incorporated into the TCR beta cDNA libraries. The raw public reads went through TCRdb reprocessing: fastp at Q25, MiXCR clone calling, in-frame beta chains kept. Every entry covers one CDR3 protein and lists the most common genes and DNA from its rows. Here the sample has approximately 460,000 distinct CDR3 sequences; approximately 45% occur a single time. 12% of the sample is taken by the ten largest. The study at large found these results: Patients showed significantly higher frequencies than controls for a handful of TRBV segments, among them TRBV5-6, TRBV5-1 and TRBV20-1.

Which antigens these TCRs recognize remains unknown. Material for sequencing was blood. These receptors were taken from a girl aged 10-17 years with multiple sclerosis.

CDR3 sequence reads: CASSWDSSSYNEQFF. The CDR3 DNA is TGTGCCAGCAGCTGGGACTCGAGCTCCTACAATGAGCAGTTCTTC. The chain is built from TRBV7-9 and TRBJ2-1, with a possible D match to TRBD2 (6 bases). CDR3 length: 15 residues. V was cut by 4 bases and J by 0 bases, with 10 bases left in between. Germline V gene sequence: CDR1 SEHNR, CDR2 FQNEAQ (reference sequence).

CDR3 nucleotides: TGCGCCAGCAGCGAAACAGCGCCGTATGGCTACACCTTC. Protein: CASSETAPYGYTF. The chain has TRBV5-1 and TRBJ1-2; no firm D call. Trimming took 4 bases from V and 5 from J, leaving 12 bases between them. The CDR3 sequence is 13 residues long. From germline, CDR1 is SGHRS and CDR2 YFSETQ.

This chain connects TRBV7-2 to TRBJ1-1, with a weak D call TRBD1 (5 bases). The V and J ends lost 2 bases and 8 bases respectively, with 9 bases between them. The CDR3 has 12 residues. The germline CDR1 and CDR2 sequences are SGHTA and FQGNSA. CDR3 in DNA: TGTGCCAGCAGCTTACCGGGACCCGAAGCTTTCTTT. This sequence encodes CASSLPGPEAFF.

This chain joins TRBV15 and TRBJ2-1, with 9 bases aligning to TRBD2. The V and J ends lost 2 bases and 5 bases, in that order; junction bases with no gene match: 4. This CDR3 contains 15 residues. Germline CDR1 reads LNHNV; CDR2 reads YYDKDF (reference sequence). The chain's CDR3 is CATSRPGLANNEQFF. CDR3 DNA sequence: TGTGCCACCAGCAGACCTGGACTAGCGAACAATGAGCAGTTCTTC.

The chain links TRBV20-1 to TRBJ2-1; TRBD1 aligns across 12 bases. The CDR3 consists of 13 residues. Germline V gene data show CDR1 as DFQATT and CDR2 as SNEGSKA (reference sequence). After removal of 8 bases from V and 9 bases from J, the junction contained 8 bases not matched to a gene. CDR3 amino acids: CSTGQGALSEQFF. The CDR3 nucleotides are TGCAGTACGGGACAGGGGGCCTTAAGTGAGCAGTTCTTC.

The rearrangement joins TRBV20-1 to TRBJ1-2; possibly TRBD1 for D (5 bases). Germline V gene data show CDR1 as DFQATT and CDR2 as SNEGSKA (reference sequence). With 3 bases removed from V and 8 bases from J, the gap between germline ends came to 16 bases. The CDR3 extends over 13 amino acids. CDR3: CSASSRVARGYTF. In DNA form, the CDR3 reads TGCAGTGCTAGCTCCAGGGTCGCACGAGGCTACACCTTC.

The V call is TRBV11-1, the J call TRBJ2-7, with TRBD2 matching 9 bases. CDR1 SGHAT and CDR2 FQDESV come from the germline V gene (reference sequence). This CDR3 contains 14 residues. Trimming cost V 10 bases and J 5 bases; bases outside gene matches: 12. The CDR3 sequence: CATAGGTSFHEQYF. CDR3 nucleotides: TGTGCCACCGCGGGGGGGACAAGTTTCCACGAGCAGTACTTC.

The rearrangement uses TRBV4-1 and TRBJ1-4; no clear D. This CDR3 has 15 amino acids. V lost 0 bases and J lost 7, with 12 bases in between. From germline, CDR1 is MGHRA and CDR2 YSYEKL. As DNA, the CDR3 is TGCGCCAGCAGCCAAGATCCGGGGTTGGTTGAAAAACTGTTTTTT. Translated, it gives CASSQDPGLVEKLFF.

V and J are TRBV29-1 and TRBJ1-4; D gene ambiguous. Per the germline V gene, CDR1 is SQVTM and CDR2 is ANQGSEA. This CDR3 contains 13 residues. The V and J ends lost 7 bases and 2 bases respectively, with 11 bases between them. The CDR3 DNA is TGCAGCGCAAACTTGAACACTAATGAAAAACTGTTTTTT. Amino acids: CSANLNTNEKLFF. Full variable domain (missing parts from reference TRBV29-1 and TRBJ1-4): SAVISQKPSRDICQRGTSLTIQCQVDSQVTMMFWYRQQPGQSLTLIATANQGSEATYESGFVIDKFPISRPNLTFSTLTVSNMSPEDSSIYLCSANLNTNEKLFFGSGTQLSVL.

V usage is TRBV6-5 and J usage is TRBJ2-5; D might be TRBD1 (7 bases). In germline, CDR1 is MNHEY, CDR2 SVGAGI. V was cut by 5 bases and J by 5 bases, with 18 bases left in between. The CDR3 consists of 15 residues. The DNA for the CDR3 is TGTGCCAGCAGTAATCAGGGGGAGGTAGGGGAGACCCAGTACTTC. The encoded protein is CASSNQGEVGETQYF.

The count of this clonotype is one. This rearrangement joins TRBV7-9 to TRBJ2-1; D may be TRBD2 (7 bases). The V gene lost 5 bases and the J gene lost 6 bases, with 8 bases spanning the gap. Germline loops: CDR1 SEHNR, CDR2 FQNEAQ (reference sequence). The CDR3 extends over 12 amino acids. The CDR3 DNA sequence: TGTGCCAGCAGCCGGGGGGCCAATGAGCAGTTCTTC. Amino acids: CASSRGANEQFF.

The rearrangement uses TRBV6-6 and TRBJ2-5; tentative D call: TRBD1 (6 bases). The CDR3 extends over 13 amino acids. Germline lookup yields CDR1 MNHNY and CDR2 SVGAGI (reference sequence). With 6 bases removed from V and 5 bases from J, the gap between germline ends came to 13 bases. CDR3 loop: CASRIQGWETQYF. DNA for the CDR3: TGTGCCAGCAGAATACAGGGCTGGGAGACCCAGTACTTC.

The rearrangement uses TRBV4-3 and TRBJ1-6; D is undetermined. Germline V gene data show CDR1 as LGHNA and CDR2 as YSLEER. Trimming stripped 0 bases from V and 10 bases from J, with 7 bases between. The length of the CDR3 is 13 residues. As DNA, the CDR3 is TGCGCCAGCAGCCAAGATAAAGGGTCACCCCTCCACTTT. Translating it yields CASSQDKGSPLHF.

This clonotype has more than one count but fewer than ten. The gene calls are TRBV12-3 or TRBV12-4 and TRBJ2-7; TRBD2 aligns across 8 bases. The V segment lost 0 bases and the J segment 0 bases; nucleotides outside the gene matches: 4. This CDR3 is 16 amino acids long. The CDR3 is CASSLAAGGGSYEQYF. DNA for the CDR3: TGTGCCAGCAGTTTAGCCGCCGGGGGGGGCTCCTACGAGCAGTACTTC.

This rearrangement joins TRBV4-1 to TRBJ2-5, with no clear D. Germline-derived CDR1 and CDR2 are MGHRA and YSYEKL. This CDR3 comprises 13 residues. V dropped 4 bases and J dropped 5 bases, with 11 bases sitting between them. CDR3 loop: CASSLLIGETQYF. As DNA, the CDR3 is TGCGCCAGCAGCCTCCTAATCGGCGAGACCCAGTACTTC.

This chain's CDR3 is CASSLRGNSYNEQFF. CDR3 coding DNA: TGTGCCAGCAGTTTACGCGGGAACTCCTACAATGAGCAGTTCTTC. V is TRBV12-3 or TRBV12-4 and J is TRBJ2-1; D may be TRBD2 (6 bases). V shed 2 bases and J shed 0 bases, with 8 bases lying between them. The CDR3 is 15 residues long.

This clonotype appeared a single time. The chain is built from TRBV28 and TRBJ2-4; weak D call: TRBD1 (6 bases). The CDR3 is 15 residues long. Germline V gives CDR1 MDHEN, CDR2 SYDVKM. Trimming removed 5 bases at V and 0 bases at J, with 11 bases between. The CDR3 region is CASSIHRVAKNIQYF. The CDR3 DNA is TGTGCCAGCAGTATTCACAGGGTAGCCAAAAACATTCAGTACTTC.

The sample holds a few counts of this clonotype. This rearrangement joins TRBV7-2 to TRBJ2-3; D possibly corresponds to TRBD1 (6 bases). Germline assignment: CDR1 SGHTA and CDR2 FQGNSA. The ends were cut back, 4 bases at V and 0 bases at J, with 14 bases in the middle. The CDR3 extends over 16 amino acids. In DNA, the CDR3 is TGTGCCAGCAGCTCCAGGGGCCCCGCTAGCACAGATACGCAGTATTTT. Its translation: CASSSRGPASTDTQYF.

The chain combines TRBV20-1 with TRBJ1-5; D uncertain. The germline CDR1 and CDR2 sequences are DFQATT and SNEGSKA (reference sequence). The CDR3 loop spans 12 amino acids. V was shortened by 8 bases and J by 6 bases, with 14 bases between the two germline ends. The CDR3 coding sequence is TGCAGTCTTAGGACGGGGAGTCAGCCCCAGCATTTT. Translated: CSLRTGSQPQHF.

This clonotype was observed a handful of times. This chain connects TRBV6-5 to TRBJ2-1, with TRBD1 as a possible D gene (6 bases). This CDR3 comprises 15 residues. V was trimmed by 0 bases and J by 3 bases, leaving 9 bases between them. Looked up from germline, CDR1 is MNHEY and CDR2 is SVGAGI. DNA for the CDR3: TGTGCCAGCAGTTACTCGAACAGGGTCTACAATGAGCAGTTCTTC. It codes for CASSYSNRVYNEQFF.

The V gene is TRBV10-1, the J gene TRBJ2-3; weak D call: TRBD1 (6 bases). V was cut by 6 bases and J by 2 bases, with 12 bases left in between. This CDR3 spans 14 amino acids. CDR1 and CDR2 (germline): WNHNN, SYGVQD (reference sequence). In DNA form, the CDR3 reads TGCGCCAGCAGCAGGGGTCGAACCACAGATACGCAGTATTTT. Its translation is CASSRGRTTDTQYF.

The chain employs TRBV6-6 and TRBJ2-6; D uncertain. Trimming took off 7 bases at V and 0 bases at J, with 7 bases between the two ends. The CDR3 spans 14 residues. CDR1 is MNHNY, CDR2 SVGAGI, per germline (reference sequence). The CDR3 region has the DNA TGTGCCAGCACAAGTTCCTCTGGGGCCAACGTCCTGACTTTC. Translation gives CASTSSSGANVLTF.

This clonotype was observed many times. CDR3 sequence: CASSLAGGGETQYF. CDR3 DNA: TGTGCCAGCAGTTTAGCAGGGGGCGGGGAGACCCAGTACTTC. The rearrangement links TRBV27 to TRBJ2-5; 8 nucleotides line up with TRBD1. V shed 2 bases and J 5 bases; nucleotides not matched to a gene: 4. Germline lookup yields CDR1 MNHEY and CDR2 SMNVEV (reference sequence). The length of the CDR3 is 14 residues.

This clonotype occurred once. The chain uses TRBV6-5 and TRBJ2-5; no clear D gene. Germline V gene sequence: CDR1 MNHEY, CDR2 SVGAGI. V lost 0 bases and J 4 bases, leaving 12 bases between the germline ends. This CDR3 spans 15 amino acids. CDR3 amino acids: CASSYSANLRETQYF. The CDR3 nucleotides read TGTGCCAGCAGTTACTCGGCTAACCTTCGAGAGACCCAGTACTTC.

V and J are TRBV7-2 and TRBJ2-7; D call uncertain. V was cut by 3 bases and J by 2 bases, with 8 bases left in between. The CDR3 is made up of 13 amino acids. The germline gives CDR1 SGHTA, CDR2 FQGNSA. The CDR3 sequence is CASSFGSTYEQYF. DNA for the CDR3: TGTGCCAGCAGCTTTGGCTCCACCTACGAGCAGTACTTC.

The rearrangement uses TRBV4-2 and TRBJ2-1, with a tentative D call TRBD1 (5 bases). CDR1 and CDR2 (germline): LGHNA, YNFKEQ. V was clipped by 2 bases and J by 3 bases, with 14 bases between them. This CDR3 has 16 residues. CDR3 coding DNA: TGTGCCAGCAGCCAACAGGGAACGGCGAGCTACAATGAGCAGTTCTTC. Residues: CASSQQGTASYNEQFF.

This clonotype was counted many times. The chain is built from TRBV15 and TRBJ2-5; D possibly uses TRBD1 or TRBD2 (5 bases each). Germline lookup yields CDR1 LNHNV and CDR2 YYDKDF (reference sequence). The length of the CDR3 is 13 residues. V lost 5 bases, J lost 0 bases, and 7 bases lay in between. The CDR3 reads CATSEGYQETQYF. CDR3 nucleotides: TGTGCCACCAGCGAGGGGTACCAAGAGACCCAGTACTTC.

This clonotype has only a few counts. V usage is TRBV6-2 or TRBV6-3 and J usage is TRBJ1-2; D gene unclear. The CDR3 spans 14 residues. Germline V gene data show CDR1 as MNHEY and CDR2 as SVGEGT. Trimming took off 2 bases at V and 1 base at J, with 8 bases between the two ends. The CDR3, as DNA: TGTGCCAGCAGTTACCGGACTCTTAACTATGGCTACACCTTC. Translating gives CASSYRTLNYGYTF.

Note on this clonotype: A read error may produce the germline difference seen at one junction end. The rearrangement uses TRBV5-1 and TRBJ2-5, with a tentative D call TRBD2 (6 bases). This CDR3 region has 15 residues. The germline CDR1 and CDR2 sequences are SGHRS and YFSETQ. The CDR3 spells CASSDSRRVQDTQYF. In nucleotides, the CDR3 is TGCGCCAGCAGTGACTCCAGGAGGGTTCAAGACACCCAGTACTTC.

Turning to this clonotype: One junction end disagrees with the germline gene, perhaps due to a read error. The CDR3 DNA sequence: TGTGCCAGCAGTCCGGGATCAGGGACTGGGGTCAACGTCCTGACTTTC. Translation gives CASSPGSGTGVNVLTF. The chain carries TRBV12-3 or TRBV12-4 and TRBJ2-6; perhaps TRBD2 as D (6 bases). The CDR3 spans 16 residues.